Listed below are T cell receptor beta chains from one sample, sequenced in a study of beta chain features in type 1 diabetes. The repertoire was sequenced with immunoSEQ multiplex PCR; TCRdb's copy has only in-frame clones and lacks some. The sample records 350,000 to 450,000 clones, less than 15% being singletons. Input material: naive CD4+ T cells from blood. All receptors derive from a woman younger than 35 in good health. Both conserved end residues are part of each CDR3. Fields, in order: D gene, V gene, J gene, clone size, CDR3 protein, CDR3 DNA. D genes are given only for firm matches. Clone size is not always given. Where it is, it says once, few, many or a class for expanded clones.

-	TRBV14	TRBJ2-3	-	CASSHNSGTTDTQYF	TGTGCCAGCAGCCACAATTCAGGCACCACAGATACGCAGTATTTT
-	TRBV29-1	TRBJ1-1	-	CSVGRVMNTEAFF	TGCAGCGTTGGGAGGGTAATGAACACTGAAGCTTTCTTT
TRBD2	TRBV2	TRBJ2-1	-	CASKEREGYNEQFF	TGTGCCAGCAAGGAGCGGGAAGGTTACAATGAGCAGTTCTTC
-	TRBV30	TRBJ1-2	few	CAWSVGSRTYGYTF	TGTGCCTGGAGTGTGGGGAGCAGAACCTATGGCTACACCTTC
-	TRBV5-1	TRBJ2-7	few	CASSGGTATYEQYF	TGCGCCAGCAGCGGCGGGACGGCGACTTACGAGCAGTACTTC
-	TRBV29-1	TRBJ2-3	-	CSVVLYTDTQYF	TGCAGCGTTGTCCTATACACAGATACGCAGTATTTT
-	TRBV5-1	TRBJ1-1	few	CASSLALGGTEAFF	TGCGCCAGCAGCTTGGCGTTGGGGGGAACTGAAGCTTTCTTT
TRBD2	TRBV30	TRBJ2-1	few	CAWSAGLAVLNRYREQFF	TGTGCCTGGAGCGCGGGACTAGCGGTCCTTAATAGGTATCGTGAGCAGTTCTTC
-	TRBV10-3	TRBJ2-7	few	CAISVDSYEQYF	TGTGCCATCAGCGTAGACAGCTACGAGCAGTACTTC
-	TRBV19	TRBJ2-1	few	CASKPLSSGRSYNEQFF	TGTGCCAGTAAGCCCTTATCGAGCGGGCGTTCCTACAATGAGCAGTTCTTC
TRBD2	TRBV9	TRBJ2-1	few	CASSWTSGSNEQFF	TGTGCCAGCAGCTGGACTAGCGGGAGCAATGAGCAGTTCTTC
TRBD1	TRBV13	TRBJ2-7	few	CASSPRDRSYEQYF	TGTGCCAGCAGCCCCCGGGACAGATCCTACGAGCAGTACTTC
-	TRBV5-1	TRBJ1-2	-	CASSFDRTNYGYTF	TGCGCCAGCAGCTTCGACAGGACTAACTATGGCTACACCTTC
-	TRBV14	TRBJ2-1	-	CASSQDHTRREQFF	TGTGCCAGCAGCCAGGACCATACTAGGCGGGAGCAGTTCTTC
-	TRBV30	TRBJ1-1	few	CAWSVEGNTEAFF	TGTGCCTGGAGTGTTGAGGGGAACACTGAAGCTTTCTTT
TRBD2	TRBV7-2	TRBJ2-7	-	CASLGAGRAGAYEQYF	TGTGCCAGCCTAGGAGCCGGCAGGGCGGGGGCCTACGAGCAGTACTTC
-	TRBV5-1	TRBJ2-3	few	CASSLMSTASTDTQYF	TGCGCCAGCAGCTTGATGTCTACTGCTAGCACAGATACGCAGTATTTT
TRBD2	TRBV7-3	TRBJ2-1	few	CASSLTSGRLQYNEQFF	TGTGCCAGCAGCTTAACTAGCGGGAGGCTTCAGTACAATGAGCAGTTCTTC